Reported below is one T cell receptor (beta chain). Its antigen is as yet unknown. This sample was taken from a study of cytomegalovirus exposure and HLA in healthy donors. Overall study findings and caveats: Most of the TCR beta V segments (in an earlier analysis) were productive either about 87% or about 30% of the time. A later analysis by the authors found several of the most significant clusters apparently linked to common viral pathogens.

60 Vbeta and 13 Jbeta primers were used in PCR. Data came from immunoSEQ multiplex PCR; TCRdb stores just in-frame clones and leaves some out. The table has hundreds of thousands of clones, 82% seen once. CDR1 is SEHNR and CDR2 is FQNEAQ in the germline V gene (reference sequence). The ends were cut back, 4 bases at V and 0 bases at J, with 12 bases in the middle. The CDR3 has 16 amino acids. The TCR was taken from a man between 40 and 49 years old in good health and CMV-seropositive. This chain links TRBV7-9 with TRBJ2-2, with D possibly being TRBD2 (6 bases). Sequencing was performed on PBMCs. CDR3 in amino acids: CASSWDLDANTGELFF. The CDR3 DNA reads as TGTGCCAGCAGCTGGGACTTAGACGCGAACACCGGGGAGCTGTTTTTT.